This T cell receptor beta chain was obtained from a study of blood T cell repertoires in COVID-19. Study as a whole: From T cells, B-cell-depleted T cells, or PBMCs came the material, which was cDNA or gDNA.

This clone was found a few times. Source study methods: Reference gene primer amplification in the assay estimated nucleated cell counts. The method was immunoSEQ multiplex PCR; TCRdb's version includes in-frame clones alone and lacks a portion of them. The V and J calls and clone size are taken from that table; D and trimming were inferred from the DNA. This sample has roughly 130,000 clones, with 70% to 80% found just once. The CDR3 consists of 15 residues. Trimming shortened V by 5 bases and J by 2 bases, and 16 bases separated the two germline ends. Germline V gene lookup returns CDR1 SGHRS and CDR2 YFSETQ.

Sequenced sample: peripheral blood. The chain is built from TRBV5-1 and TRBJ2-5; D possibly corresponds to TRBD1 (5 bases). The receptor comes from a man over 45 with acute or convalescent COVID-19. The CDR3 DNA sequence: TGCGCCAGCAGGTTGACAGTTGTATCTCAAGAGACCCAGTACTTC. Its translation is CASRLTVVSQETQYF.